These T cell receptor beta chains were read from a single sample in a study of T cell responses to AZD1222 COVID-19 vaccine. Sequencing was performed with immunoSEQ multiplex PCR; in TCRdb, only in-frame clones are kept and a portion is missing. Here the sample spans under 120,000 clones, 92% being singletons. Source: peripheral blood, taken on day 0 of AZD1222 vaccination. The receptors stem from an adult in good health. CDR3s include the opening cysteine and the closing phenylalanine or tryptophan. D genes are given only for firm matches. Only some rows state a clone size, as once, few, many or a class for expanded clones.

TRBD1 | NA | TRBJ2-3 | TRBV19 | CASSLPGQSFSDTQYF | TGTGCCAGTAGTCTTCCGGGACAGAGTTTTAGCGATACGCAGTATTTT
NA | NA | TRBJ2-3 | TRBV6-2/TRBV6-3 | CASSGSWGATDTQYF | TGTGCCAGCAGTGGCTCTTGGGGGGCGACAGATACGCAGTATTTT
TRBD1 | NA | TRBJ2-7 | TRBV12-3/TRBV12-4 | CASSLQTGREQYF | TGTGCCAGCAGTTTACAGACAGGGCGGGAGCAGTACTTC
NA | NA | TRBJ1-2 | TRBV30 | CAWSEQGGYTF | TGTGCCTGGAGCGAACAGGGTGGCTACACCTTC
TRBD1 | NA | TRBJ1-6 | TRBV5-4 | CASSLDPQGPGISLHF | TGTGCCAGCAGCCTGGATCCACAGGGGCCGGGAATATCCCTCCACTTT
NA | NA | TRBJ2-7 | TRBV7-3 | CASSLTFGEWQYF | TGTGCCAGCAGCTTAACATTCGGGGAGTGGCAGTACTTC
NA | NA | TRBJ2-7 | TRBV19 | CASSIPGVSPYEQYF | TGTGCCAGTAGTATACCCGGGGTAAGCCCCTACGAGCAGTACTTC
TRBD1 | NA | TRBJ2-7 | TRBV19 | CASSICLGGTGLNLRYEQYF | TGTGCCAGTAGTATATGTCTAGGGGGGACAGGACTGAACTTACGGTACGAGCAGTACTTC
TRBD1 | NA | TRBJ1-2 | TRBV2 | CASSGQGGNYGYTF | TGTGCCAGCAGTGGGCAGGGGGGTAACTATGGCTACACCTTC
NA | once | TRBJ2-1 | TRBV6-2/TRBV6-3 | CASSYSALDGSYNEQFF | TGTGCCAGCAGTTACTCGGCCCTAGACGGTTCCTACAATGAGCAGTTCTTC
NA | NA | TRBJ1-2 | TRBV25-1 | CASSESGAHGYTF | TGTGCCAGCAGTGAATCGGGCGCCCATGGCTACACCTTC
NA | NA | TRBJ1-1 | TRBV6-5 | CGTQVLGTEAFF | TGTGGAACACAGGTTCTTGGGACTGAAGCTTTCTTT
TRBD1 | NA | TRBJ1-5 | TRBV6-2/TRBV6-3 | CASSTLDRGDQPQHF | TGTGCCAGCAGTACCTTGGACAGGGGCGATCAGCCCCAGCATTTT
NA | few | TRBJ2-3 | TRBV29-1 | CSVHQGTDTQYF | TGCAGCGTCCACCAGGGTACAGATACGCAGTATTTT
TRBD2 | NA | TRBJ2-4 | TRBV5-1 | CASSLGLAGANIQYF | TGCGCCAGCAGCTTGGGGCTAGCGGGGGCAAACATTCAGTACTTC
NA | NA | TRBJ1-1 | TRBV12-3/TRBV12-4 | CASSLPFWGAFF | TGTGCCAGCAGTTTACCATTCTGGGGAGCTTTCTTT
NA | NA | TRBJ2-3 | TRBV7-2 | CASSLGGQGRDTQYF | TGTGCCAGCAGCTTAGGAGGGCAGGGGAGAGATACGCAGTATTTT
NA | NA | TRBJ2-7 | TRBV3-1/TRBV3-2 | CASSQDVPYNTYEQYF | TGTGCCAGCAGCCAAGATGTTCCATACAACACCTACGAGCAGTACTTC
TRBD2 | NA | TRBJ2-5 | TRBV7-3 | CASSLSAGGPETQYF | TGTGCCAGCAGCTTATCCGCGGGAGGGCCGGAGACCCAGTACTTC
NA | NA | TRBJ2-6 | TRBV18 | CASSPTQGGANVLTF | TGTGCCAGCTCACCCACCCAGGGGGGGGCCAACGTCCTGACTTTC
TRBD1 | NA | TRBJ2-1 | TRBV29-1 | CSAHTGTGLSNEQFF | TGCAGCGCCCATACCGGGACAGGTTTGAGCAATGAGCAGTTCTTC
NA | NA | TRBJ2-3 | TRBV5-1 | CASSFGRRTLTDTQYF | TGCGCCAGCAGCTTCGGCAGGCGGACTCTCACAGATACGCAGTATTTT
NA | NA | TRBJ2-1 | TRBV9 | CASSVDGNYNEQFF | TGTGCCAGCAGCGTAGACGGAAACTACAATGAGCAGTTCTTC
NA | NA | TRBJ1-2 | TRBV7-2 | CASSLGGSGYGYTF | TGTGCCAGCAGCTTGGGGGGAAGCGGGTATGGCTACACCTTC
NA | NA | TRBJ1-5 | TRBV24-1 | CATSGGRAQPQHF | TGTGCCACCAGTGGTGGGAGGGCCCAGCCCCAGCATTTT
TRBD1 | NA | TRBJ2-3 | TRBV7-3 | CASSPGQPTDTQYF | TGTGCCAGCAGCCCGGGACAGCCCACAGATACGCAGTATTTT